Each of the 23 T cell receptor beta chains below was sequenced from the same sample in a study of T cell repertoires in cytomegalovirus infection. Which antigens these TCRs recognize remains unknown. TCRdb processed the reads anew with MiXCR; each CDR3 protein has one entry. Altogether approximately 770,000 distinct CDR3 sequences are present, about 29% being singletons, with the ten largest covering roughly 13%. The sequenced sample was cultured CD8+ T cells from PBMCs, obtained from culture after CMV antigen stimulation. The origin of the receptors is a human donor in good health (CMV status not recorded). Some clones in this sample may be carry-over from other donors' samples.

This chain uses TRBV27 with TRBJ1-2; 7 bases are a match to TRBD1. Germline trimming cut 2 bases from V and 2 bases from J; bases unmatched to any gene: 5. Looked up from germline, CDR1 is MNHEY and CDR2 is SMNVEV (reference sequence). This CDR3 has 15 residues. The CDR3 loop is CASSLRDRSNYGYTF. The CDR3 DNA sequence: TGTGCCAGCAGTTTAAGGGACAGATCCAACTATGGCTACACCTTC.

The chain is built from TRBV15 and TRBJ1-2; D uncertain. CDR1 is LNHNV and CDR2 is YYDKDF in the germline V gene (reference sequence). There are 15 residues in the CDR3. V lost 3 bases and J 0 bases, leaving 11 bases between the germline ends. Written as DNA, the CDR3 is TGTGCCACCAGCAGGGGGAGTTCTTCTAACTATGGCTACACCTTC. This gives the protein CATSRGSSSNYGYTF.

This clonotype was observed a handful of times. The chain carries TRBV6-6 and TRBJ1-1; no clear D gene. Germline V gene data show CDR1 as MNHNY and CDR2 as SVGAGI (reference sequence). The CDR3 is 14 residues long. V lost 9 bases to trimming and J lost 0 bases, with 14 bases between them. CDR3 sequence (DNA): TGTGCCAGTTTATTGGCCGCCTTGAACACTGAAGCTTTCTTT. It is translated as CASLLAALNTEAFF.

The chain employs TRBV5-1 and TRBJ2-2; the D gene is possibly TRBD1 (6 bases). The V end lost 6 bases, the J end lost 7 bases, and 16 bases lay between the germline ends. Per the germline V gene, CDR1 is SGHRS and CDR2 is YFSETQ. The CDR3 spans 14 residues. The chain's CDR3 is CASIPSEGDGELFF. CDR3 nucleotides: TGCGCCAGCATACCCAGTGAGGGGGACGGGGAGCTGTTTTTT.

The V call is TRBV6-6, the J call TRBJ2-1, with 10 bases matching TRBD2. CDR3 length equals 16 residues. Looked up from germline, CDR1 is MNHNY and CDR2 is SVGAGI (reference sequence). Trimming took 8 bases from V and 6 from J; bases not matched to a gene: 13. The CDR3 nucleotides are TGTGCCAGCTCAGCGGGGGGGGTCGTTGGTGGCAATGAGCAGTTCTTC. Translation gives CASSAGGVVGGNEQFF.

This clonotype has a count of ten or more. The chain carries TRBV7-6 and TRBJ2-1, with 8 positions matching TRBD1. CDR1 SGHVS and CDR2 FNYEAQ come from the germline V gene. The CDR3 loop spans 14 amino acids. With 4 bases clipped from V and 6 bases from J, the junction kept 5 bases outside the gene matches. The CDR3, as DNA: TGTGCCAGCAGCTCCAGGGGGCGAGTCAATGAGCAGTTCTTC. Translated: CASSSRGRVNEQFF.

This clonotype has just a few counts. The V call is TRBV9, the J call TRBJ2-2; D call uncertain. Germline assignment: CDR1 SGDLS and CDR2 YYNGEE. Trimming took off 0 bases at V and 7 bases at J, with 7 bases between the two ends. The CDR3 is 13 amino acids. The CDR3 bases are TGTGCCAGCAGCGTAGCTGGCGGCGGGGAGCTGTTTTTT. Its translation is CASSVAGGGELFF.

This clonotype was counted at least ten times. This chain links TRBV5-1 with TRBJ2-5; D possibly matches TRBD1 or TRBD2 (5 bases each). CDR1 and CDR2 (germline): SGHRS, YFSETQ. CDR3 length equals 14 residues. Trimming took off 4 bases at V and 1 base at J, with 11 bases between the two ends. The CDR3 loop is CASSRGDLQETQYF. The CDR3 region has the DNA TGCGCCAGCAGCCGAGGGGATCTCCAAGAGACCCAGTACTTC.

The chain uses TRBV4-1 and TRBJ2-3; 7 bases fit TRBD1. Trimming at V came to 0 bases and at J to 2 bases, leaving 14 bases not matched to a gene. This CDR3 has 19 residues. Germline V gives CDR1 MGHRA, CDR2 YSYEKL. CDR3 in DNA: TGCGCCAGCAGCCAAGATCCCGTCGTGGACAGGATTTTCACAGATACGCAGTATTTT. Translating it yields CASSQDPVVDRIFTDTQYF.

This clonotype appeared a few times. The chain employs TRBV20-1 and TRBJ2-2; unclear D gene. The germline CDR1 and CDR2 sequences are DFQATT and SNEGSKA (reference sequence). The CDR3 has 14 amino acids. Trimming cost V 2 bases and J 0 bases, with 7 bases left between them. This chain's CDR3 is CSARRQSNTGELFF. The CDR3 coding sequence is TGCAGTGCTAGAAGGCAGTCGAACACCGGGGAGCTGTTTTTT.

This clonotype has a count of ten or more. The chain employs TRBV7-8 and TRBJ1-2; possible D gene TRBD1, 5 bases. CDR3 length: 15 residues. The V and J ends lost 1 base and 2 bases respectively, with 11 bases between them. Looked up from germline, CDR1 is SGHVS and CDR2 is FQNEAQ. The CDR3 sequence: CASSLVRGVNYGYTF. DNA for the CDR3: TGTGCCAGCAGCTTAGTCCGGGGGGTGAACTATGGCTACACCTTC.

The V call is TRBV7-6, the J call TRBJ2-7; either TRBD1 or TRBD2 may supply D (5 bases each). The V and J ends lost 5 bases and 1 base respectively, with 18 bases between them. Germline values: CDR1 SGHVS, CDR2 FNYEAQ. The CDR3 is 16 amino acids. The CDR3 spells CASSLPRDGGSYEQYF. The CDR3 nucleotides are TGTGCCAGCAGCCTCCCCAGGGACGGAGGATCCTACGAGCAGTACTTC.

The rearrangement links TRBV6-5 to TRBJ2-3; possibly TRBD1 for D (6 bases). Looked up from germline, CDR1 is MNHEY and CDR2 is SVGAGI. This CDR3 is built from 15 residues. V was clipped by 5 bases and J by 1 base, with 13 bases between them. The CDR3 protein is CASSQGSFRTDTQYF. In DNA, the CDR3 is TGTGCCAGCAGTCAGGGGTCTTTCCGCACAGATACGCAGTATTTT.

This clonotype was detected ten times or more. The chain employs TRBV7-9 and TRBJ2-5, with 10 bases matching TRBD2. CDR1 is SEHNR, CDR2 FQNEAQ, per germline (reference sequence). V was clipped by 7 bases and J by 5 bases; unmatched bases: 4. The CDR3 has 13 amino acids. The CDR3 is CASTAGGRETQYF. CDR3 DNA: TGTGCCAGCACAGCGGGGGGGCGGGAGACCCAGTACTTC.

The CDR3 nucleotides read TGTGCCACTGGGACAGGGAAAAGCAATCAGCCCCAGCATTTT. Translating it yields CATGTGKSNQPQHF. The chain has TRBV19 and TRBJ1-5, with TRBD1 matching 9 bases. Germline V gene lookup returns CDR1 LNHDA and CDR2 SQIVND (reference sequence). The CDR3 spans 14 residues. Germline trimming cut 10 bases from V and 1 base from J; bases unmatched to any gene: 5.

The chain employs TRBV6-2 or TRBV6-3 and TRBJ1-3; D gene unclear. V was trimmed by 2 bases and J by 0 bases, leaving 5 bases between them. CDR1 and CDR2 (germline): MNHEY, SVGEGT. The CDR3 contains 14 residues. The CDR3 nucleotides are TGTGCCAGCAGTTACACCAGCTCTGGAAACACCATATATTTT. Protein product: CASSYTSSGNTIYF.

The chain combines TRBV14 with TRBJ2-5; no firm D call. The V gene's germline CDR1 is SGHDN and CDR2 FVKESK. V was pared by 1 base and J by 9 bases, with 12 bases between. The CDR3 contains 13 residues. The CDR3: CASSQALTMAQYF. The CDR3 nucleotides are TGTGCCAGCAGCCAAGCCCTGACAATGGCCCAGTACTTC. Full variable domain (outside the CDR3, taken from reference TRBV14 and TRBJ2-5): EAGVTQFPSHSVIEKGQTVTLRCDPISGHDNLYWYRRVMGKEIKFLLHFVKESKQDESGMPNNRFLAERTGGTYSTLKVQPAELEDSGVYFCASSQALTMAQYFGPGTRLLVL.

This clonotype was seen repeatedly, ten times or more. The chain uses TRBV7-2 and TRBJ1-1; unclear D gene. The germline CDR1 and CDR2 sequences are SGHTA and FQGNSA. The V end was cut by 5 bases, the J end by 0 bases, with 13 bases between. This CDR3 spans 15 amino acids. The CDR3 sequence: CASSPPGVMNTEAFF. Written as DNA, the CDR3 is TGTGCCAGCAGCCCCCCCGGGGTGATGAACACTGAAGCTTTCTTT.

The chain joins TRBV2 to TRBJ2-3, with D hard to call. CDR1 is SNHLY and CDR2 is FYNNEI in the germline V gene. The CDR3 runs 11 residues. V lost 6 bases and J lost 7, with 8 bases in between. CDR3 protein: CASRGRNTQYF. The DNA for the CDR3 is TGTGCCAGCAGGGGCAGGAATACGCAGTATTTT.

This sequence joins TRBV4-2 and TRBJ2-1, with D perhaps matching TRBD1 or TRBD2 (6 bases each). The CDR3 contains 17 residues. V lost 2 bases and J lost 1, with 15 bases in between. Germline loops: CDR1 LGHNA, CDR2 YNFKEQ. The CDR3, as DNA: TGTGCCAGCAGCCAACGTGGGGGGCTTTTTTCCTACAATGAGCAGTTCTTC. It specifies CASSQRGGLFSYNEQFF.

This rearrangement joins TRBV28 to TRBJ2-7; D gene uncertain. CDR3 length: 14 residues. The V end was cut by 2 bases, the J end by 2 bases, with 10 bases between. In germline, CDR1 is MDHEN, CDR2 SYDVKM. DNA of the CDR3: TGTGCCAGCAGTTTAAGGCGCGGACCCTACGAGCAGTACGTC. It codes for CASSLRRGPYEQYV.

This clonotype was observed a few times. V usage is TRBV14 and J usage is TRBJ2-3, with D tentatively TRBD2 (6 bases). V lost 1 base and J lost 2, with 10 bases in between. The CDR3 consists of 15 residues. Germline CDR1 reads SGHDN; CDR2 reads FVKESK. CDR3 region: CASSQVRGNTDTQYF. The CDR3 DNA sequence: TGTGCCAGCAGCCAAGTCCGGGGGAACACAGATACGCAGTATTTT.

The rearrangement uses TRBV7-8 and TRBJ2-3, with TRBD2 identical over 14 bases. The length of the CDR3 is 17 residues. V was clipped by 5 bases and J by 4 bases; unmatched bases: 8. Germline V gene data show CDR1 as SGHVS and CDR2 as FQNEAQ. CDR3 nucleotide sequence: TGTGCCAGCAGCCCATGGACTAGCGGGGGGTCTGCAGATACGCAGTATTTT. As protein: CASSPWTSGGSADTQYF.